A single sample gave rise to the 24 T cell receptor beta chains below, sequenced in a study of blood T cell repertoires in COVID-19. Clones were sequenced by immunoSEQ multiplex PCR, and TCRdb holds only the in-frame ones, with some missing. The sample shows some 150,000 clones, about four fifths of them seen only once. The sample comprised peripheral blood. These receptor sequences come from a man aged 55 to 70 with acute or convalescent COVID-19.

J is TRBJ2-7 and V is TRBV7-6; D gene unclear. The CDR3 has 16 residues. Between the trimmed V and J ends, which lost 1 base and 3 bases, there was a span of 16 bases. The germline gives CDR1 SGHVS, CDR2 FNYEAQ. CDR3 sequence: CASSLDGQLLSYEQYF. CDR3 nucleotides: TGTGCCAGCAGCTTAGATGGGCAGCTCCTTAGCTACGAGCAGTACTTC.

The chain combines TRBV6-5 with TRBJ1-5; D is perhaps TRBD1 (5 bases). Per germline, CDR1 MNHEY and CDR2 SVGAGI. CDR3 length: 14 amino acids. Between the trimmed V and J ends, which lost 7 bases and 3 bases, there was a span of 13 bases. CDR3 sequence (DNA): TGTGCCAGCACCCTCCCAGGGAACAATCAGCCCCAGCATTTT. Translated: CASTLPGNNQPQHF.

V gene TRBV7-8 combines with J gene TRBJ1-5; TRBD1 is a possible D gene (6 bases). The V gene's germline CDR1 is SGHVS and CDR2 FQNEAQ. Deletions cut 0 bases from V and 5 bases from J, with 23 bases between. The CDR3 loop spans 19 amino acids. CDR3 in amino acids: CASSLALTGNPTRDQPQHF. CDR3 in DNA: TGTGCCAGCAGCTTAGCACTGACAGGAAACCCAACCCGGGATCAGCCCCAGCATTTT.

This chain joins TRBV24-1 and TRBJ1-2, with a weak D call TRBD1 (6 bases). V dropped 4 bases and J dropped 1 base, with 9 bases sitting between them. CDR3 length equals 14 residues. The V gene's germline CDR1 is KGHDR and CDR2 SFDVKD. The CDR3 nucleotides are TGTGCCACCAGTGACCAGGACAGTAACTATGGCTACACCTTC. It encodes CATSDQDSNYGYTF.

This chain links TRBV7-9 with TRBJ2-1, with D unresolved. Trimming took 5 bases from V and 4 from J, leaving 15 bases between them. CDR1 is SEHNR and CDR2 is FQNEAQ in the germline V gene (reference sequence). This CDR3 has 15 amino acids. CDR3 residues: CASSPLWASYNEQFF. The DNA of the CDR3 is TGTGCCAGCAGCCCACTTTGGGCCAGTTACAATGAGCAGTTCTTC.

This clone occurred a few times. V and J are TRBV28 and TRBJ1-2, with 8 bases matching TRBD1. Germline values: CDR1 MDHEN, CDR2 SYDVKM. CDR3 length: 14 amino acids. The ends lost 1 base at V and 6 bases at J; junction bases unmatched: 4. The CDR3, as DNA: TGTGCCAGCAGTTTATTAAACAGGGGGGATGGCTACACCTTC. Translation: CASSLLNRGDGYTF.

This chain joins TRBV2 and TRBJ1-3, with D maybe TRBD1 (5 bases). CDR1 is SNHLY, CDR2 FYNNEI, per germline. V was shortened by 6 bases and J by 7 bases, with 10 bases between the two germline ends. This CDR3 has 12 amino acids. The CDR3 reads CASSPQGNTIYF. In DNA form, the CDR3 reads TGTGCCAGCAGCCCCCAGGGTAACACCATATATTTT.

The CDR3 spells CASSSRGGEETQYF. The CDR3 DNA is TGTGCCAGCAGTTCGCGCGGGGGGGAAGAGACCCAGTACTTC. The chain is built from TRBV28 and TRBJ2-5, with TRBD2 matching over 9 bases. CDR1 and CDR2 from the germline V gene are MDHEN and SYDVKM. The CDR3 sequence is 14 residues long. The V and J ends lost 4 bases and 3 bases, in that order; junction bases with no gene match: 3.

This clone occurred once. The V gene is TRBV11-2, the J gene TRBJ2-1, with a tentative D call TRBD2 (7 bases). Germline CDR1 SGHAT, CDR2 FQNNGV. The CDR3 runs to 15 residues. Trimming pared 3 bases from V and 6 bases from J, leaving 15 bases between. The CDR3 loop reads CASSFFAGAGNEQFF. The CDR3 DNA is TGTGCCAGCAGCTTTTTTGCGGGGGCGGGCAATGAGCAGTTCTTC. Filled out from reference TRBV11-2 and TRBJ2-1, the complete variable domain reads EAGVAQSPRYKIIEKRQSVAFWCNPISGHATLYWYQQILGQGPKLLIQFQNNGVVDDSQLPKDRFSAERLKGVDSTLKIQPAKLEDSAVYLCASSFFAGAGNEQFFGPGTRLTVL.

This chain joins TRBV7-2 and TRBJ2-2; maybe TRBD1 (5 bases). CDR3 length: 14 residues. From germline, CDR1 is SGHTA and CDR2 FQGNSA. Trimming left V 4 bases short and J 2 bases short, with 8 bases between. CDR3: CASSYQGNTGELFF. CDR3 nucleotides: TGTGCCAGCAGCTACCAGGGAAACACCGGGGAGCTGTTTTTT.

The chain links TRBV2 to TRBJ1-4, with 7 bases lining up with TRBD1. Trimming removed 5 bases from V and 7 bases from J; junction bases left unmatched: 7. Germline V gene lookup returns CDR1 SNHLY and CDR2 FYNNEI. The CDR3 runs to 14 residues. Here the CDR3 reads CASSKTGVGEKLFF. CDR3 sequence (DNA): TGTGCCAGCAGTAAAACAGGGGTGGGTGAAAAACTGTTTTTT.

The sample holds a few counts of this clone. The V gene is TRBV7-2, the J gene TRBJ2-7, with 10 bases lining up with TRBD2. The CDR3 loop spans 17 amino acids. From germline, CDR1 is SGHTA and CDR2 FQGNSA. V dropped 5 bases and J dropped 4; count of bases not matched to a gene: 14. The CDR3 loop reads CASSVEGRTSGHYEQYF. The CDR3 nucleotides read TGTGCCAGCAGCGTGGAGGGGCGGACTAGCGGACATTACGAGCAGTACTTC.

The J gene is TRBJ2-7, the V gene TRBV4-3, with D possibly being TRBD1 (7 bases). The CDR3 loop spans 13 amino acids. Germline V gene data show CDR1 as LGHNA and CDR2 as YSLEER. V lost 4 bases and J lost 3, with 10 bases in between. The CDR3 DNA follows: TGCGCCAGCAGCCGCGGGACAGACTACGAGCAGTACTTC. The encoded protein is CASSRGTDYEQYF.

The chain carries TRBV6-5 and TRBJ1-6; TRBD1 agrees at 8 bases. This CDR3 contains 16 residues. Germline CDR1 MNHEY, CDR2 SVGAGI. Trimming cost V 2 bases and J 0 bases; bases outside gene matches: 0. Here the CDR3 DNA reads TGTGCCAGCAGTTACGACAGGGGCTCCTATAATTCACCCCTCCACTTT. It encodes CASSYDRGSYNSPLHF.

The chain has TRBV18 and TRBJ2-3; D perhaps matches TRBD2 (6 bases). The CDR3 has 17 residues. Germline assignment: CDR1 KGHSH and CDR2 LQKENI. V dropped 5 bases and J dropped 4 bases, with 22 bases sitting between them. CDR3 nucleotides: TGTGCCAGCTCATCCGCGGGATCAGTGGCTGGCGCAGATACGCAGTATTTT. Its protein product is CASSSAGSVAGADTQYF.

The rearrangement links TRBV18 to TRBJ2-3, with TRBD2 matching over 13 bases. This CDR3 spans 17 amino acids. Germline lookup yields CDR1 KGHSH and CDR2 LQKENI. Losses at the gene ends were 3 bases for V and 6 bases for J; bases not matched to a gene: 9. CDR3 residues: CASSPRTSGGFPDTQYF. The DNA for the CDR3 is TGTGCCAGCTCACCTAGGACTAGCGGGGGCTTCCCGGATACGCAGTATTTT. Using reference TRBV18 and TRBJ2-3 for the parts outside the CDR3, the full variable domain is NAGVMQNPRHLVRRRGQEARLRCSPMKGHSHVYWYRQLPEEGLKFMVYLQKENIIDESGMPKERFSAEFPKEGPSILRIQQVVRGDSAAYFCASSPRTSGGFPDTQYFGPGTRLTVL.

CDR3 loop: CASSILYSGNTIYF. CDR3 bases: TGTGCCAGTAGTATTTTGTACTCTGGAAACACCATATATTTT. V usage is TRBV19 and J usage is TRBJ1-3; no clear D. The CDR3 has 14 amino acids. Germline CDR1 LNHDA, CDR2 SQIVND (reference sequence). V was clipped by 3 bases and J by 0 bases, with 6 bases between them.

This rearrangement joins TRBV7-3 to TRBJ2-1, with 10 positions matching TRBD2. Germline values: CDR1 SGHTA, CDR2 FQGTGA. V was pared by 5 bases and J by 10 bases, with 11 bases of the junction left unmatched. The CDR3 covers 15 residues. CDR3 amino acids: CASSEEASGGREQFF. CDR3 coding DNA: TGTGCCAGCAGCGAGGAGGCTAGCGGGGGCCGGGAGCAGTTCTTC.

This CDR3 reads CASRGQNYNSPLHF. As DNA, the CDR3 is TGTGCCAGCAGGGGGCAGAACTATAATTCACCCCTCCACTTT. This chain uses TRBV6-5 with TRBJ1-6, with TRBD1 as a possible D gene (5 bases). Looked up from germline, CDR1 is MNHEY and CDR2 is SVGAGI. With 6 bases removed from V and 3 bases from J, the gap between germline ends came to 9 bases. The CDR3 loop spans 14 amino acids.

The chain couples TRBV7-9 to TRBJ1-1; 7 bases align to TRBD1. Germline CDR1 SEHNR, CDR2 FQNEAQ (reference sequence). The V segment lost 8 bases and the J segment 5 bases; nucleotides outside the gene matches: 5. The CDR3 extends over 12 amino acids. The CDR3 sequence: CASDRVGTEAFF. For the CDR3, the DNA is TGTGCCAGCGACAGGGTGGGGACTGAAGCTTTCTTT.

The chain has TRBV7-2 and TRBJ1-5; tentatively, D is TRBD1 (5 bases). The CDR3 runs to 15 residues. With 1 base removed from V and 4 bases from J, the gap between germline ends came to 11 bases. The germline gives CDR1 SGHTA, CDR2 FQGNSA. This chain's CDR3 is CASSLGGGPNQPQHF. DNA for the CDR3: TGTGCCAGCAGCTTAGGGGGGGGACCGAATCAGCCCCAGCATTTT. Complete variable domain (other parts from reference TRBV7-2 and TRBJ1-5): GAGVSQSPSNKVTEKGKDVELRCDPISGHTALYWYRQSLGQGLEFLIYFQGNSAPDKSGLPSDRFSAERTGGSVSTLTIQRTQQEDSAVYLCASSLGGGPNQPQHFGDGTRLSIL.

This chain uses TRBV4-3 with TRBJ2-2, with a weak D call TRBD1 (5 bases). The CDR3 sequence is 15 residues long. In germline, CDR1 is LGHNA, CDR2 YSLEER. Trimming left V 1 base short and J 0 bases short, with 6 bases between. The CDR3 region has the DNA TGCGCCAGCAGCCAAGGGACAACGAACACCGGGGAGCTGTTTTTT. This sequence encodes CASSQGTTNTGELFF.

The V gene is TRBV7-8, the J gene TRBJ1-4; D uncertain. The CDR3 contains 17 residues. Germline V gene sequence: CDR1 SGHVS, CDR2 FQNEAQ. V was shortened by 5 bases and J by 0 bases, with 16 bases between the two germline ends. CDR3 coding DNA: TGTGCCAGCAGCCCCCGCCTAGCTCCGACAACTAATGAAAAACTGTTTTTT. It yields the protein CASSPRLAPTTNEKLFF.

This clone was seen just once. The chain joins TRBV5-8 to TRBJ2-5; D perhaps matches TRBD1 (6 bases). Germline V gene data show CDR1 as SGHTS and CDR2 as YDEGEE. CDR3 length equals 15 residues. V dropped 6 bases and J dropped 3 bases, with 18 bases sitting between them. CDR3 amino acids: CASTIWTEPEETQYF. As DNA, the CDR3 is TGTGCCAGCACCATCTGGACAGAACCCGAAGAGACCCAGTACTTC. The variable domain in full, with the rest retrieved from reference TRBV5-8 and TRBJ2-5, is EAGVTQSPTHLIKTRGQQATLRCSPISGHTSVYWYQQALGLGLQFLLWYDEGEERNRGNFPPRFSGRQFPNYSSELNVNALELEDSALYLCASTIWTEPEETQYFGPGTRLLVL.